Here is one T cell receptor (beta chain) with its context. Library preparation (for TCRbeta) was performed with unique molecular identifiers. TCRdb itself ran the PCR reads through MiXCR, one entry per CDR3 protein. Of 400,000 to 550,000 distinct CDR3 sequences listed, 10% are singletons. The germline gives CDR1 DFQATT, CDR2 SNEGSKA (reference sequence). The CDR3 spans 14 residues. Unmatched junction bases numbered 4, after V lost 0 bases and J lost 3 bases. The record originates from a study of T-cell reconstitution after alpha-beta-depleted transplantation in children. Source: PBMCs, taken before TCRalphabeta/CD19-depleted stem cell transplant. V gene TRBV20-1 combines with J gene TRBJ2-7, with 8 bases identical to TRBD2. The clonotype comes from a child aged 2 to 10 with inherited bone marrow failure, due to receive a stem cell transplant. Here the CDR3 DNA reads TGCAGTGCTAGAGATCCGGGACTAGTCTACGAGCAGTACTTC. Its protein product is CSARDPGLVYEQYF.